This T cell receptor (beta chain) was obtained from a study of tumor-infiltrating lymphocytes in oesophageal squamous cell carcinoma. Germline assignment: CDR1 SGHTA and CDR2 FQGTGA. CDR3 length: 16 residues. The V end was cut by 5 bases, the J end by 0 bases, with 14 bases between. TCRdb used MiXCR to reprocess the PCR reads, holding one entry per CDR3 protein. Among some 14,000 distinct CDR3 sequences, approximately 58% were seen once, and the ten largest hold 36%. The receptor was derived from a male donor with esophageal squamous cell carcinoma. Sequencing was carried out using esophageal tumor tissue. J is TRBJ2-4 and V is TRBV7-3, with D possibly being TRBD1 (6 bases). CDR3 amino acids: CASSERTDIAKNIQYF. DNA for the CDR3: TGTGCCAGCAGCGAACGGACAGACATAGCCAAAAACATTCAGTACTTC.